A selection of T cell receptor beta chains follows, all from one sample in a study of T cell changes during pregnancy in multiple sclerosis. The table came from immunoSEQ multiplex PCR; TCRdb's copy has only in-frame clones and leaves some out. The table has around 36,000 clones, 80% to 95% seen once. Here the sequenced sample was CD4+ T cells from peripheral blood mononuclear cells, taken in the third trimester of pregnancy. Receptors were obtained from a female donor with multiple sclerosis, enrolled in a pregnancy study. Each CDR3 is given with its conserved first and last residue. The D gene is left open where the match is weak. The size of a clone is reported for some rows only, either as once, few or many, or as a class for expanded clones.

J gene: TRBJ1-4; CDR3 length: 14; clone size: .; V gene: TRBV5-6; D gene: .; CDR3 DNA: TGTGCCAGCAGCGGTACAGGGACGGGTGAAAAACTGTTTTTT; CDR3 protein: CASSGTGTGEKLFF
J gene: TRBJ1-2; CDR3 length: 16; clone size: .; V gene: TRBV5-5; D gene: TRBD1; CDR3 DNA: TGTGCCAGCAGCTCGGACCTTGGGACAGGGGGCGGTGGCTACACCTTC; CDR3 protein: CASSSDLGTGGGGYTF
J gene: TRBJ1-1; CDR3 length: 15; clone size: .; V gene: TRBV28; D gene: .; CDR3 DNA: TGTGCCAGCAGTATAGGACAGTGGGTGAGGACTGAAGCTTTCTTT; CDR3 protein: CASSIGQWVRTEAFF
J gene: TRBJ2-4; CDR3 length: 16; clone size: .; V gene: TRBV21-1; D gene: .; CDR3 DNA: TGTGCCAGCAGCAAATTGTCCAATCAGGCCAAAAACATTCAGTACTTC; CDR3 protein: CASSKLSNQAKNIQYF
J gene: TRBJ1-5; CDR3 length: 16; clone size: .; V gene: TRBV27; D gene: .; CDR3 DNA: TGTGCCAGCAGTTTATTTGGGGCAGGGAGCAATCAGCCCCAGCATTTT; CDR3 protein: CASSLFGAGSNQPQHF
J gene: TRBJ1-2; CDR3 length: 11; clone size: .; V gene: TRBV30; D gene: .; CDR3 DNA: TGTGCCTGGCTAGGTGGGAGGGGCTACACCTTC; CDR3 protein: CAWLGGRGYTF
J gene: TRBJ1-1; CDR3 length: 13; clone size: .; V gene: TRBV5-4; D gene: .; CDR3 DNA: TGTGCCAGCAGCTTGCCCGGTTACACTGAAGCTTTCTTT; CDR3 protein: CASSLPGYTEAFF
J gene: TRBJ2-1; CDR3 length: 15; clone size: .; V gene: TRBV9; D gene: .; CDR3 DNA: TGTGCCAGCAGCGTAGGGGCCCTAACACACAATGAGCAGTTCTTC; CDR3 protein: CASSVGALTHNEQFF
J gene: TRBJ2-7; CDR3 length: 14; clone size: once; V gene: TRBV5-4; D gene: .; CDR3 DNA: TGTGCCAGCAGCAGGGAGGCGTCTTCCTACGAGCAGTACTTC; CDR3 protein: CASSREASSYEQYF
J gene: TRBJ1-2; CDR3 length: 13; clone size: .; V gene: TRBV25-1; D gene: .; CDR3 DNA: TGTGCCAGCAGAGGAACAGCACCCTATGGCTACACCTTC; CDR3 protein: CASRGTAPYGYTF
J gene: TRBJ2-1; CDR3 length: 15; clone size: .; V gene: TRBV9; D gene: TRBD2; CDR3 DNA: TGTGCCAGCAGCATCGGACTAGCGGGGGGGGAAGGACAGTTCTTC; CDR3 protein: CASSIGLAGGEGQFF
J gene: TRBJ1-5; CDR3 length: 15; clone size: .; V gene: TRBV29-1; D gene: TRBD1; CDR3 DNA: TGCAGCGTCTCGGGACAGGGGGGACCCAATCAGCCCCAGCATTTT; CDR3 protein: CSVSGQGGPNQPQHF
J gene: TRBJ2-2; CDR3 length: 15; clone size: .; V gene: TRBV7-3; D gene: TRBD2; CDR3 DNA: TGTGCCAGCAGCTTGGTAGCGGGAGCTCCCGGGGAGCTGTTTTTT; CDR3 protein: CASSLVAGAPGELFF
J gene: TRBJ2-2; CDR3 length: 14; clone size: .; V gene: TRBV5-1; D gene: TRBD1; CDR3 DNA: TGCGCCAGCAGCCAGGGGGCAGGTACCGGGGAGCTGTTTTTT; CDR3 protein: CASSQGAGTGELFF
J gene: TRBJ1-4; CDR3 length: 16; clone size: .; V gene: TRBV4-2; D gene: .; CDR3 DNA: TGTGCCAGCAGCCAAGGCGAAGGGGTAACTAATGAAAAACTGTTTTTT; CDR3 protein: CASSQGEGVTNEKLFF
J gene: TRBJ2-7; CDR3 length: 15; clone size: .; V gene: TRBV19; D gene: TRBD1; CDR3 DNA: TGTGCCAGTAGTTATACGGGACAGGGGGGTTACGAGCAGTACTTC; CDR3 protein: CASSYTGQGGYEQYF
J gene: TRBJ1-5; CDR3 length: 15; clone size: .; V gene: TRBV19; D gene: TRBD1; CDR3 DNA: TGTGCCAGTAGTACTTTCGACAGGGTAAGTCAGCCCCAGCATTTT; CDR3 protein: CASSTFDRVSQPQHF
J gene: TRBJ1-3; CDR3 length: 11; clone size: .; V gene: TRBV6-1; D gene: .; CDR3 DNA: TGTGCCAGCAGGAGTTCTCACACCATATATTTT; CDR3 protein: CASRSSHTIYF
J gene: TRBJ2-5; CDR3 length: 14; clone size: .; V gene: TRBV29-1; D gene: TRBD2; CDR3 DNA: TGCAGCGTTAACAGGGTAGCGGGAGGAGAGACCCAGTACTTC; CDR3 protein: CSVNRVAGGETQYF
J gene: TRBJ1-1; CDR3 length: 15; clone size: once; V gene: TRBV5-1; D gene: .; CDR3 DNA: TGCGCCAGCAGCTTGGAGGGGACAATGAACACTGAAGCTTTCTTT; CDR3 protein: CASSLEGTMNTEAFF
J gene: TRBJ1-1; CDR3 length: 13; clone size: .; V gene: TRBV5-6; D gene: .; CDR3 DNA: TGTGCCAGCAGCTTGGGAGGGAGAACTGAAGCTTTCTTT; CDR3 protein: CASSLGGRTEAFF
J gene: TRBJ1-2; CDR3 length: 14; clone size: .; V gene: TRBV27; D gene: .; CDR3 DNA: TGTGCCAGCAGTGAATCACGGGGACTCTATGGCTACACCTTC; CDR3 protein: CASSESRGLYGYTF
J gene: TRBJ1-1; CDR3 length: 12; clone size: .; V gene: TRBV10-1; D gene: .; CDR3 DNA: TGCGCCAGCAGTGATTCCCTATCGGAAGCTTTCTTT; CDR3 protein: CASSDSLSEAFF
J gene: TRBJ1-2; CDR3 length: 13; clone size: once; V gene: TRBV10-1; D gene: .; CDR3 DNA: TGCGCCAGCAGTGAGCAGGGTGGCTATGGCTACACCTTC; CDR3 protein: CASSEQGGYGYTF
J gene: TRBJ1-1; CDR3 length: 13; clone size: few; V gene: TRBV10-2; D gene: TRBD1; CDR3 DNA: TGCGCCAGCAGTGACAGGGGGCAAACTGAAGCTTTCTTT; CDR3 protein: CASSDRGQTEAFF
J gene: TRBJ2-5; CDR3 length: 14; clone size: .; V gene: TRBV5-1; D gene: TRBD1; CDR3 DNA: TGCGCCAGCAGCTTGGGGACAGGGGTGGAGACCCAGTACTTC; CDR3 protein: CASSLGTGVETQYF
J gene: TRBJ2-7; CDR3 length: 14; clone size: .; V gene: TRBV27; D gene: .; CDR3 DNA: TGTGCCAGCAGTTCCAACGTGAGGGCGGGGGAGCAGTACTTC; CDR3 protein: CASSSNVRAGEQYF
J gene: TRBJ2-5; CDR3 length: 17; clone size: .; V gene: TRBV5-6; D gene: TRBD2; CDR3 DNA: TGTGCCAGCAGCTCAATCAAGCGGGGGAGTAGGCAAGAGACCCAGTACTTC; CDR3 protein: CASSSIKRGSRQETQYF